This T cell receptor beta chain was profiled in a study of blood T cell repertoires in COVID-19. Across the whole study: Samples came from the United States, Italy and Spain, spanning acute and convalescent COVID-19. PBMCs, B-cell-depleted T cells, or T cells provided the cDNA or gDNA that made up the material.

Per the original methods: The authors estimated nucleated cell counts from reference gene primer amplification. Assay used: immunoSEQ multiplex PCR; TCRdb lists only in-frame clones, some missing. V, J and clone size are taken as reported in that table, and D and trimming were inferred from the DNA itself. In the table there are approximately 110,000 clones, approximately 79% of which are singletons. CDR3 length: 13 amino acids. V lost 5 bases, J lost 4 bases, and 15 bases lay in between. Germline V gives CDR1 GTSNPN, CDR2 SVGIG (reference sequence). The chain carries TRBV30 and TRBJ2-7, with D perhaps TRBD2 (7 bases). Material for sequencing was peripheral blood. The source is a man between 65 and 79 years old with active or convalescent COVID-19. The CDR3 protein is CAWVRGGGYEQYF. As DNA, the CDR3 is TGTGCCTGGGTCCGAGGGGGGGGATACGAGCAGTACTTC.